One sample yielded the 22 T cell receptor beta chains listed below, sequenced in a study of T cell changes during pregnancy in multiple sclerosis (dated by TCRdb to between 2018 and 2020). Library construction relied on the immunoSEQ multiplex PCR assay. Here the immuneACCESS table is served through TCRdb, limited to in-frame sequences with V and J called. Missing clones are a known gap in these copies; in checked studies unresolved V genes cover under half, and the rest lacks a known reason. This sample is represented by tens of thousands of clones; roughly nine tenths of them were singletons. The leading ten clones occupy 1.5% to 2% of the sample. The input for sequencing was peripheral blood, taken in the first trimester of pregnancy. The receptors were gathered from a female donor in good health, enrolled as a control in a pregnancy study.

This chain links TRBV29-1 with TRBJ2-1; 8 positions agree with TRBD2. Germline CDR1 SQVTM, CDR2 ANQGSEA. CDR3 length: 14 residues. With 6 bases clipped from V and 6 bases from J, the junction kept 10 bases outside the gene matches. The chain's CDR3 is CSVTGGDPGNEQFF. DNA of the CDR3: TGCAGCGTGACCGGGGGGGACCCCGGCAATGAGCAGTTCTTC.

This chain joins TRBV5-1 and TRBJ1-1, with D tentatively TRBD1 (6 bases). With 4 bases removed from V and 4 bases from J, the gap between germline ends came to 17 bases. CDR3 length: 15 amino acids. Germline V gene lookup returns CDR1 SGHRS and CDR2 YFSETQ. CDR3 residues: CASSAINQGSTEAFF. CDR3 in DNA: TGCGCCAGCAGCGCTATCAACCAGGGGAGCACTGAAGCTTTCTTT.

The chain combines TRBV5-4 with TRBJ2-1; 7 nucleotides agree with TRBD1. Trimming removed 4 bases from V and 5 bases from J; junction bases left unmatched: 9. The CDR3 covers 15 residues. Germline values: CDR1 SGHNT, CDR2 YYREEE (reference sequence). Here the CDR3 reads CASSKQGSGHNEQFF. The CDR3 coding sequence is TGTGCCAGCAGCAAACAGGGGTCTGGACACAATGAGCAGTTCTTC. Full variable domain (rest looked up from reference TRBV5-4 and TRBJ2-1): ETGVTQSPTHLIKTRGQQVTLRCSSQSGHNTVSWYQQALGQGPQFIFQYYREEENGRGNFPPRFSGLQFPNYSSELNVNALELDDSALYLCASSKQGSGHNEQFFGPGTRLTVL.

This chain's CDR3 is CASSFPSAGPGANVLTF. The CDR3 DNA sequence: TGTGCCAGCAGCTTCCCCTCTGCGGGGCCTGGGGCCAACGTCCTGACTTTC. The gene calls are TRBV11-2 and TRBJ2-6; weak D call: TRBD2 (6 bases). The V gene's germline CDR1 is SGHAT and CDR2 FQNNGV. The length of the CDR3 is 17 residues. V lost 3 bases, J lost 2 bases, and 14 bases lay in between.

This rearrangement joins TRBV19 to TRBJ2-7; 9 nucleotides match TRBD1. The J segment lost 7 bases and the V segment lost 0 bases, leaving 7 bases of the junction unmatched. There are 15 residues in the CDR3. CDR1 LNHDA and CDR2 SQIVND come from the germline V gene (reference sequence). The CDR3 DNA is TGTGCCAGTAGTATAGACTACAGGGGGCTAGGGGAGCAGTACTTC. Translated, it gives CASSIDYRGLGEQYF. The whole variable domain, filled in from reference TRBV19 and TRBJ2-7, reads DGGITQSPKYLFRKEGQNVTLSCEQNLNHDAMYWYRQDPGQGLRLIYYSQIVNDFQKGDIAEGYSVSREKKESFPLTVTSAQKNPTAFYLCASSIDYRGLGEQYFGPGTRLTVT.

This chain uses TRBV28 with TRBJ1-4, with 9 bases identical to TRBD1. The CDR3 runs to 14 residues. Germline V gives CDR1 MDHEN, CDR2 SYDVKM. Unmatched junction bases numbered 7, after V lost 6 bases and J lost 8 bases. The CDR3 DNA reads TGTGCCAGCAGACCCGGGACAGGGTACGAAAAACTGTTTTTT. Its translation is CASRPGTGYEKLFF.

J is TRBJ2-5 and V is TRBV28, with a tentative D call TRBD2 (5 bases). V lost 2 bases to trimming and J lost 5 bases, with 12 bases between them. This CDR3 has 14 amino acids. Germline CDR1 and CDR2: MDHEN and SYDVKM. The CDR3 sequence is CASSLAPGWETQYF. CDR3 nucleotide sequence: TGTGCCAGCAGTTTAGCCCCGGGGTGGGAGACCCAGTACTTC.

The V call is TRBV5-1, the J call TRBJ2-1, with a possible D match to TRBD2 (6 bases). The CDR3 is made up of 16 amino acids. V lost 4 bases and J 0 bases, leaving 14 bases between the germline ends. The germline gives CDR1 SGHRS, CDR2 YFSETQ. This CDR3 reads CASSTGDAVSYNEQFF. The CDR3 DNA is TGCGCCAGCAGCACGGGAGATGCAGTCTCCTACAATGAGCAGTTCTTC. Filled out from reference TRBV5-1 and TRBJ2-1, the complete variable domain reads KAGVTQTPRYLIKTRGQQVTLSCSPISGHRSVSWYQQTPGQGLQFLFEYFSETQRNKGNFPGRFSGRQFSNSRSEMNVSTLELGDSALYLCASSTGDAVSYNEQFFGPGTRLTVL.

V and J are TRBV2 and TRBJ2-7; 7 bases are a match to TRBD1. J was trimmed by 7 bases and V by 5 bases; bases with no gene match: 8. The CDR3 loop spans 13 amino acids. The V gene's germline CDR1 is SNHLY and CDR2 FYNNEI. CDR3 region: CASSPGQFREQYF. The CDR3 nucleotides read TGTGCCAGCAGTCCGGGACAGTTTCGGGAGCAGTACTTC. Full variable domain (missing parts from reference TRBV2 and TRBJ2-7): EPEVTQTPSHQVTQMGQEVILRCVPISNHLYFYWYRQILGQKVEFLVSFYNNEISEKSEIFDDQFSVERPDGSNFTLKIRSTKLEDSAMYFCASSPGQFREQYFGPGTRLTVT.

The chain recombines TRBV18 with TRBJ1-3, with D maybe TRBD1 (6 bases). The germline gives CDR1 KGHSH, CDR2 LQKENI. V lost 3 bases, J lost 0 bases, and 15 bases lay in between. The CDR3 covers 17 residues. The CDR3 spells CASSPRGQTDSGNTIYF. The CDR3 region has the DNA TGTGCCAGCTCACCTCGCGGACAGACCGACTCTGGAAACACCATATATTTT.

V gene TRBV5-1 combines with J gene TRBJ2-5, with 9 bases matching TRBD2. CDR3 length: 16 amino acids. Germline V gene lookup returns CDR1 SGHRS and CDR2 YFSETQ. Trimming took 2 bases from V and 3 from J; bases not matched to a gene: 8. The CDR3: CASSLLAGEGEETQYF. CDR3 sequence (DNA): TGCGCCAGCAGCTTATTAGCGGGAGAGGGTGAAGAGACCCAGTACTTC. The complete variable domain, with remaining parts taken from reference TRBV5-1 and TRBJ2-5, reads KAGVTQTPRYLIKTRGQQVTLSCSPISGHRSVSWYQQTPGQGLQFLFEYFSETQRNKGNFPGRFSGRQFSNSRSEMNVSTLELGDSALYLCASSLLAGEGEETQYFGPGTRLLVL.

This rearrangement joins TRBV28 to TRBJ1-1; TRBD1 is a possible D gene (5 bases). V lost 1 base and J 2 bases, leaving 11 bases between the germline ends. This CDR3 spans 15 amino acids. The V gene's germline CDR1 is MDHEN and CDR2 SYDVKM. CDR3 coding DNA: TGTGCCAGCAGTTTATCCAGGGAGGGTAACACTGAAGCTTTCTTT. Protein: CASSLSREGNTEAFF.

V is TRBV7-9 and J is TRBJ1-4; D may be TRBD1 (6 bases). The CDR3 runs to 15 residues. Per the germline V gene, CDR1 is SEHNR and CDR2 is FQNEAQ (reference sequence). V lost 1 base and J 6 bases, leaving 12 bases between the germline ends. As DNA, the CDR3 is TGTGCCAGCAGCTTAGAGGGCAGGGGTTATGAAAAACTGTTTTTT. It yields the protein CASSLEGRGYEKLFF.

V gene TRBV7-2 combines with J gene TRBJ2-4; the D gene is possibly TRBD2 (6 bases). V dropped 0 bases and J dropped 4 bases, with 10 bases sitting between them. The CDR3 is made up of 15 amino acids. CDR1 and CDR2 from the germline V gene are SGHTA and FQGNSA. Written as DNA, the CDR3 is TGTGCCAGCAGCTTAGCGGGAGGTCAGAAAAACATTCAGTACTTC. Encoded protein: CASSLAGGQKNIQYF.

The V and J genes are TRBV4-1 and TRBJ1-2; perhaps TRBD1 as D (6 bases). V was trimmed by 0 bases and J by 4 bases, leaving 18 bases between them. CDR3 size: 17 residues. CDR1 and CDR2 (germline): MGHRA, YSYEKL. For the CDR3, the DNA is TGCGCCAGCAGCCAAGAAATTGTCCAGGGGAGGGGCTATGGCTACACCTTC. Translating it yields CASSQEIVQGRGYGYTF.

The chain couples TRBV10-3 to TRBJ1-5, with D uncertain. This CDR3 has 15 residues. V lost 2 bases, J lost 2 bases, and 10 bases lay in between. Per germline, CDR1 ENHRY and CDR2 SYGVKD. CDR3 nucleotide sequence: TGTGCCATCAGTGAGCGGGGATCGGGCAATCAGCCCCAGCATTTT. As protein: CAISERGSGNQPQHF.

The chain recombines TRBV10-3 with TRBJ2-3; a weak D match, TRBD1 (6 bases). Deletions cut 8 bases from V and 1 base from J, with 13 bases between. CDR1 ENHRY and CDR2 SYGVKD come from the germline V gene. The CDR3 spans 14 residues. The CDR3 reads CAIVDPGGTDTQYF. DNA of the CDR3: TGTGCCATCGTGGACCCAGGGGGCACAGATACGCAGTATTTT.

The chain uses TRBV7-2 and TRBJ1-1; D unresolved. V was cut by 5 bases and J by 1 base, with 11 bases left in between. CDR3 size: 14 residues. The germline CDR1 and CDR2 sequences are SGHTA and FQGNSA. CDR3 sequence: CASSPRRENTEAFF. CDR3 coding DNA: TGTGCCAGCAGCCCAAGGCGGGAGAACACTGAAGCTTTCTTT.

This clone showed up just once. V is TRBV5-1 and J is TRBJ1-2, with D unresolved. Germline V gives CDR1 SGHRS, CDR2 YFSETQ. The CDR3 spans 15 residues. The V end was cut by 1 base, the J end by 0 bases, with 10 bases between. CDR3 region: CASSLWADPNYGYTF. CDR3 DNA sequence: TGCGCCAGCAGCTTGTGGGCAGATCCTAACTATGGCTACACCTTC.

The chain has TRBV7-9 and TRBJ2-3, with D perhaps TRBD2 (6 bases). Per the germline V gene, CDR1 is SEHNR and CDR2 is FQNEAQ (reference sequence). The length of the CDR3 is 17 residues. V lost 5 bases to trimming and J lost 5 bases, with 23 bases between them. In nucleotides, the CDR3 is TGTGCCAGCAGCGACCTGCGGGGCAGGGATGGTAGAGATACGCAGTATTTT. Translating gives CASSDLRGRDGRDTQYF.

The rearrangement uses TRBV5-6 and TRBJ2-1; 9 nucleotides line up with TRBD2. Germline V gene lookup returns CDR1 SGHDT and CDR2 YYEEEE. V shed 0 bases and J 8 bases; nucleotides not matched to a gene: 6. The CDR3 loop spans 15 amino acids. CDR3 region: CASSLVSGRWDEQFF. In DNA, the CDR3 is TGTGCCAGCAGCTTGGTTAGCGGGAGATGGGATGAGCAGTTCTTC.

The CDR3 spells CASSLVAPGEETQYF. The CDR3 bases are TGCGCCAGCAGCTTGGTGGCGCCGGGGGAGGAGACCCAGTACTTC. The J gene is TRBJ2-5, the V gene TRBV5-1, with D maybe TRBD2 (6 bases). The CDR3 is 15 residues long. The germline CDR1 and CDR2 sequences are SGHRS and YFSETQ. The ends were cut back, 0 bases at V and 5 bases at J, with 14 bases in the middle.